Listed below are T cell receptor beta chains from one sample, sequenced in a study of blood T cell repertoires in COVID-19. The protocol was immunoSEQ multiplex PCR, while the TCRdb copy is restricted to in-frame clones and leaves out a portion. The table lists approximately 190,000 clones, 80% to 90% of them singletons, with 5.1% in the top ten. The sample was peripheral blood. These receptor sequences come from a woman in her sixties or seventies with active or convalescent COVID-19. The CDR3 runs from the conserved cysteine through the conserved F or W. The D gene is left open where the match is weak. A row's size may be missing; if present it is once, few, many or a size class.

v_gene	d_gene	abundance	j_gene	CDR3aa	CDR3nt
TRBV28	.	once	TRBJ2-7	CATRTANAYEQYF	TGTGCCACCAGGACAGCGAATGCCTACGAGCAGTACTTC
TRBV5-6	.	.	TRBJ1-6	CASSLDGGLRPNSPLHF	TGTGCCAGCAGCTTGGACGGGGGGCTGCGTCCTAATTCACCCCTCCACTTT
TRBV19	TRBD1	.	TRBJ1-1	CASSTQQGARTEAFF	TGTGCCAGTAGTACCCAACAGGGGGCGCGCACTGAAGCTTTCTTT
TRBV2	TRBD1	.	TRBJ2-2	CASSYRGLIGELFF	TGTGCCAGCAGTTACAGGGGGCTCATCGGGGAGCTGTTTTTT
TRBV6-5	.	.	TRBJ2-7	CASSRTGLREQYF	TGTGCCAGCAGCCGGACTGGTCTACGAGAGCAGTACTTC
TRBV29-1	.	.	TRBJ2-6	CSVDVSGANVLTF	TGCAGCGTTGACGTCTCTGGGGCCAACGTCCTGACTTTC
TRBV7-2	TRBD2	.	TRBJ2-3	CASSLLPAGVRGTQYF	TGTGCCAGCAGTCTATTGCCAGCGGGAGTTAGGGGTACGCAGTATTTT
TRBV7-2	TRBD2	once	TRBJ2-1	CASSPLAASEQFF	TGTGCCAGCAGCCCACTAGCGGCAAGTGAGCAGTTCTTC
TRBV19	.	.	TRBJ2-7	CASSADLRQSYEQYF	TGTGCCAGTAGCGCAGACCTGCGGCAGTCCTACGAGCAGTACTTC
TRBV27	TRBD1	once	TRBJ2-4	CASSSSDRVGNIQYF	TGTGCCAGCAGTTCCTCAGACAGGGTTGGAAACATTCAGTACTTC
TRBV7-9	.	.	TRBJ1-5	CASSQLGQPQHF	TGTGCCAGCAGCCAGCTCGGGCAGCCCCAGCATTTT
TRBV27	.	.	TRBJ1-4	CASSSPVPGEKLFF	TGTGCCAGCAGTTCCCCGGTCCCGGGGGAAAAACTGTTTTTT
TRBV7-2	TRBD2	.	TRBJ2-1	CASSPLGGSGRHRHEQFF	TGTGCCAGCAGCCCCCTCGGGGGGAGCGGGAGGCATCGTCATGAGCAGTTCTTC
TRBV5-4	.	.	TRBJ1-1	CASSLRSDEAFF	TGTGCCAGCAGCTTGCGAAGCGATGAAGCTTTCTTT
TRBV5-1	.	.	TRBJ2-6	CASRAGVGANVLTF	TGCGCCAGCAGGGCTGGAGTGGGGGCCAACGTCCTGACTTTC
TRBV6-5	TRBD2	once	TRBJ2-5	CASSYPGGGETQYF	TGTGCCAGCAGTTACCCGGGAGGCGGCGAGACCCAGTACTTC
TRBV25-1	.	.	TRBJ2-7	CASSEDRPSSYEQYF	TGTGCCAGCAGTGAAGACAGACCTTCCTCCTACGAGCAGTACTTC
TRBV30	TRBD1	.	TRBJ2-3	CAWRRGQRTDTQYF	TGTGCCTGGAGGAGGGGACAGCGCACAGATACGCAGTATTTT
TRBV5-1	.	few	TRBJ1-2	CASSLAPEETYGYTF	TGCGCCAGCAGCTTGGCTCCGGAGGAAACCTATGGCTACACCTTC
TRBV28	.	.	TRBJ2-2	CASSFAGMGHTGELFF	TGTGCCAGCAGTTTCGCAGGAATGGGGCACACCGGGGAGCTGTTTTTT
TRBV6-5	TRBD1	once	TRBJ1-4	CASTSGQGLNEKLFF	TGTGCCAGCACTTCCGGACAGGGTTTAAACGAAAAACTGTTTTTT
TRBV5-1	TRBD2	.	TRBJ2-1	CASSLGLLAGPPTTNEQFF	TGCGCCAGCAGCTTGGGTTTACTAGCGGGTCCACCGACCACCAATGAGCAGTTCTTC
TRBV3-1/TRBV3-2	.	.	TRBJ1-5	CASSHGRGNQPQHF	TGTGCCAGCAGCCACGGCAGGGGCAATCAGCCCCAGCATTTT
TRBV5-1	.	.	TRBJ1-1	CASSLSGVNTEAFF	TGCGCCAGCAGCTTATCCGGTGTGAACACTGAAGCTTTCTTT
TRBV18	TRBD2	many	TRBJ2-1	CASSPLVKTSGGDEQFF	TGTGCCAGCTCACCACTCGTGAAGACTAGCGGGGGGGATGAGCAGTTCTTC
TRBV3-1/TRBV3-2	TRBD2	.	TRBJ2-3	CASSPRAASGAQYF	TGTGCCAGCAGCCCGAGGGCGGCTAGCGGCGCGCAGTATTTT
TRBV7-9	TRBD2	.	TRBJ2-2	CASSWGLAGSNTGELFF	TGTGCCAGCAGCTGGGGACTAGCGGGTTCGAACACCGGGGAGCTGTTTTTT
TRBV7-3	TRBD2	.	TRBJ2-1	CASSFTSGPYNEQFF	TGTGCCAGCAGCTTTACTAGCGGGCCCTACAATGAGCAGTTCTTC
TRBV28	TRBD1	.	TRBJ1-2	CASIRSGTGGFLGGYTF	TGTGCCAGCATAAGGAGTGGGACAGGGGGCTTTTTAGGCGGCTACACCTTC
TRBV2	.	.	TRBJ2-7	CASSGTRGTYEQYF	TGTGCCAGCAGTGGGACGCGGGGAACCTACGAGCAGTACTTC
TRBV3-1/TRBV3-2	TRBD2	.	TRBJ2-7	CASRPAGLYEQYF	TGTGCCAGCAGGCCAGCGGGACTCTACGAGCAGTACTTC
TRBV11-2	.	.	TRBJ2-7	CASSFSQGSEQYF	TGTGCCAGCAGCTTTTCACAGGGATCCGAGCAGTACTTC
TRBV27	.	few	TRBJ2-7	CASGLIGGWGEQYF	TGTGCCAGCGGCCTCATAGGGGGTTGGGGCGAGCAGTACTTC
TRBV19	.	.	TRBJ2-2	CASSMRVSGELFF	TGTGCCAGTAGTATGCGCGTATCCGGGGAGCTGTTTTTT
TRBV28	.	few	TRBJ1-1	CASATQGLGNTEAFF	TGTGCCAGCGCCACCCAGGGATTGGGGAACACTGAAGCTTTCTTT
TRBV18	TRBD1	.	TRBJ1-1	CASSPWTGSSEAFF	TGTGCCAGCTCTCCGTGGACAGGGAGCTCTGAAGCTTTCTTT
TRBV10-3	TRBD1	few	TRBJ1-2	CAISTHRGQDGYTF	TGTGCCATCAGTACCCACAGGGGGCAAGATGGCTACACCTTC
TRBV5-1	TRBD1	.	TRBJ1-4	CASSRRQGREKLFF	TGCGCCAGCAGCAGACGACAGGGGCGTGAAAAACTGTTTTTT
TRBV19	TRBD1	.	TRBJ2-5	CASSRNRGRETQYF	TGTGCCAGTAGTCGCAACAGGGGACGAGAGACCCAGTACTTC
TRBV4-1	TRBD2	once	TRBJ2-2	CASSPLGLAGTTGELFF	TGCGCCAGCAGCCCGCTCGGACTAGCGGGGACCACCGGGGAGCTGTTTTTT
TRBV6-5	.	once	TRBJ1-3	CASTPGGYGNTIYF	TGTGCCAGCACCCCCGGGGGTTATGGAAACACCATATATTTT
TRBV11-3	.	few	TRBJ1-1	CASSPRDGVMLF	TGTGCCAGCAGCCCCCGGGATGGCGTGATGCTTTTT
TRBV28	TRBD2	.	TRBJ2-1	CASTRGTSGRNEQFF	TGTGCCAGCACCCGGGGGACTAGCGGGAGGAATGAGCAGTTCTTC
TRBV6-5	.	.	TRBJ2-5	CASSYSGGNQETQYF	TGTGCCAGCAGTTACTCAGGAGGGAATCAAGAGACCCAGTACTTC
TRBV28	TRBD1	once	TRBJ2-2	CASSTQGAGTGELFF	TGTGCCAGCAGCACACAGGGGGCGGGCACCGGGGAGCTGTTTTTT
TRBV5-1	TRBD1	.	TRBJ2-5	CASSRTGEETQYF	TGCGCCAGCAGCCGGACAGGGGAAGAGACCCAGTACTTC
TRBV4-1	TRBD1	once	TRBJ1-2	CASSQQQGQVYGYTF	TGCGCCAGCAGCCAACAACAGGGGCAAGTCTATGGCTACACCTTC
TRBV7-3	.	.	TRBJ1-6	CASSLGGESISYNSPLHF	TGTGCCAGCAGCCTTGGTGGTGAGAGCATCTCCTATAATTCACCCCTCCACTTT
TRBV6-1	.	.	TRBJ2-1	CASSESGWSSYNEQFF	TGTGCCAGCAGTGAGTCAGGGTGGAGCTCCTACAATGAGCAGTTCTTC
TRBV7-9	TRBD2	.	TRBJ2-2	CASTPGGRPANTGELFF	TGTGCCAGCACCCCGGGGGGGCGACCCGCGAACACCGGGGAGCTGTTTTTT
TRBV7-2	TRBD1	.	TRBJ2-1	CASSLNRGQYNEQFF	TGTGCCAGCAGCCTAAACAGGGGGCAATACAATGAGCAGTTCTTC
TRBV3-1/TRBV3-2	TRBD2	once	TRBJ2-3	CASSRPGGADTQYF	TGTGCCAGCAGCCGCCCGGGAGGGGCTGATACGCAGTATTTT
TRBV11-1	TRBD2	.	TRBJ2-7	CASTDGLAGASEQYF	TGTGCCAGCACCGACGGACTAGCGGGAGCCTCCGAGCAGTACTTC
TRBV11-2	.	.	TRBJ2-7	CASSLDLGGMSSYEQYF	TGTGCCAGCAGCTTAGACCTGGGCGGGATGAGCTCCTACGAGCAGTACTTC
TRBV15	TRBD1	few	TRBJ1-5	CATSIQGGQPQHF	TGTGCCACCAGCATACAGGGGGGTCAGCCCCAGCATTTT
TRBV27	TRBD1	.	TRBJ1-4	CASSSGQVRGNEKLFF	TGTGCCAGCAGTTCCGGACAGGTTAGGGGCAATGAAAAACTGTTTTTT
TRBV27	TRBD1	.	TRBJ1-1	CTSSFNDRATEAFF	TGTACCAGCAGTTTCAATGACAGGGCCACTGAAGCTTTCTTT
TRBV6-5	.	.	TRBJ1-2	CASSPAGIYGYTF	TGTGCCAGCAGTCCGGCAGGGATCTATGGCTACACCTTC
TRBV27	TRBD2	.	TRBJ2-3	CASSLRTSGARRFSSSTDTQYF	TGTGCCAGCAGTTTAAGGACTAGCGGGGCCCGTAGATTCTCATCTAGCACAGATACGCAGTATTTT
TRBV7-2	.	.	TRBJ2-3	CASSPWGGAYGTDTQYF	TGTGCCAGCAGCCCGTGGGGGGGGGCCTATGGCACAGATACGCAGTATTTT